A selection of T cell receptor beta chains follows, all from one sample in a study of blood T cell repertoires in COVID-19. Profiling relied on immunoSEQ multiplex PCR, and the TCRdb table lists in-frame clones only, not all of them. The data contain around 150,000 clones, more than 90% of them singletons. The sequencing input was peripheral blood. These receptors originate from a man aged 55 to 70 with active or convalescent COVID-19. Both conserved end residues are part of each CDR3. The D gene is left open where the match is weak. Size tells how often a clone was seen (once, few, many) or the class of an expanded clone, and some rows leave it out.

size	V	length	J	D	CDR3	DNA
.	TRBV19	14	TRBJ1-4	.	CASSSSTTNEKLFF	TGTGCCAGTAGTAGTTCAACAACTAATGAAAAACTGTTTTTT
.	TRBV11-2	15	TRBJ2-7	TRBD2	CASSLRTSGTHEQYF	TGTGCCAGCAGCTTAAGGACTAGCGGGACCCACGAGCAGTACTTC
.	TRBV3-1/TRBV3-2	17	TRBJ1-6	TRBD1	CASSQGVGTGGNSPLHF	TGTGCCAGCAGCCAAGGAGTCGGGACAGGGGGCAATTCACCCCTCCACTTT
.	TRBV2	13	TRBJ1-4	.	CASSTDLPEKLFF	TGTGCCAGCAGCACCGACTTGCCGGAAAAACTGTTTTTT
.	TRBV27	12	TRBJ1-4	.	CASRRSTEKLFF	TGTGCCAGCAGACGAAGCACCGAAAAACTGTTTTTT
.	TRBV30	12	TRBJ1-5	.	CAWDRYNQPQHF	TGTGCCTGGGACAGGTACAATCAGCCCCAGCATTTT
.	TRBV27	15	TRBJ1-6	TRBD1	CASSRRQGIGSPLHF	TGTGCCAGCAGTCGAAGACAGGGGATAGGTTCACCCCTCCACTTT
few	TRBV12-3/TRBV12-4	12	TRBJ2-5	.	CASRLGWETQYF	TGTGCCAGCAGACTAGGATGGGAGACCCAGTACTTC
once	TRBV5-6	14	TRBJ2-2	.	CASSLVAGTGELFF	TGTGCCAGCAGCTTGGTGGCAGGTACCGGGGAGCTGTTTTTT
.	TRBV11-2	16	TRBJ2-1	.	CASSLSALSSYNEQFF	TGTGCCAGCAGCTTATCTGCGTTAAGCTCCTACAATGAGCAGTTCTTC
.	TRBV5-1	15	TRBJ2-7	TRBD1	CASRRGQGASYEQYF	TGCGCCAGCAGACGAGGACAGGGGGCTTCCTACGAGCAGTACTTC
.	TRBV7-2	16	TRBJ2-7	TRBD1	CASSPETGGPSYEQYF	TGTGCCAGCAGTCCTGAGACAGGGGGCCCCTCCTACGAGCAGTACTTC
.	TRBV5-4	14	TRBJ2-7	.	CASSSTTANYEQYF	TGTGCCAGCAGCTCCACGACAGCTAACTACGAGCAGTACTTC
.	TRBV19	14	TRBJ1-4	.	CASTSRATNEKLFF	TGTGCCAGTACCTCGCGGGCAACTAATGAAAAACTGTTTTTT
.	TRBV6-5	14	TRBJ2-7	.	CASSQTDPPYEQYF	TGTGCCAGCAGCCAGACAGACCCCCCCTACGAGCAGTACTTC
.	TRBV7-8	19	TRBJ1-6	.	CASSLGGVTKSSYNSPLHF	TGTGCCAGCAGCTTAGGGGGGGTGACAAAAAGCTCCTATAATTCACCCCTCCACTTT
.	TRBV10-3	15	TRBJ2-3	TRBD2	CAISEQRGAMDTQYF	TGTGCCATCAGTGAGCAGCGGGGAGCAATGGATACGCAGTATTTT
once	TRBV23-1	16	TRBJ1-2	.	CASSQSHSGGSYGYTF	TGCGCCAGCAGTCAATCCCACTCGGGAGGGTCCTATGGCTACACCTTC
.	TRBV29-1	10	TRBJ1-1	TRBD1	CSGGTDEAFF	TGCAGCGGAGGGACAGATGAAGCTTTCTTT
few	TRBV29-1	12	TRBJ1-2	TRBD1	CSTLQGAYGYTF	TGCAGCACCTTACAGGGGGCCTATGGCTACACCTTC
.	TRBV7-9	13	TRBJ2-7	.	CASSHRGAGEQYF	TGTGCCAGCAGCCACCGTGGGGCTGGCGAGCAGTACTTC
.	TRBV6-5	15	TRBJ1-4	.	CASSPPGRTNEKLFF	TGTGCCAGCAGTCCCCCAGGGAGGACTAATGAAAAACTGTTTTTT
.	TRBV19	15	TRBJ2-3	.	CASSTRGSVTDTQYF	TGTGCCAGTAGTACTCGGGGTAGCGTCACAGATACGCAGTATTTT
.	TRBV7-2	15	TRBJ2-5	TRBD2	CASSPGLAGAETQYF	TGTGCCAGCAGCCCGGGACTAGCGGGAGCGGAGACCCAGTACTTC
.	TRBV29-1	15	TRBJ2-3	TRBD1	CSARLKGQGGDTQYF	TGCAGCGCACGATTAAAAGGACAGGGGGGGGATACGCAGTATTTT
.	TRBV15	16	TRBJ2-3	.	CATSRGRVRITDTQYF	TGTGCCACCAGCAGAGGCCGGGTAAGGATCACAGATACGCAGTATTTT
.	TRBV4-1	15	TRBJ1-1	.	CASSPRRQGLTEAFF	TGCGCCAGCAGCCCCCGGCGGCAGGGGCTCACTGAAGCTTTCTTT
few	TRBV6-4	12	TRBJ1-2	TRBD1	CASKDRGYGYTF	TGTGCCAGCAAGGACAGGGGTTATGGCTACACCTTC
.	TRBV19	15	TRBJ1-2	TRBD1	CASVGPGQGVSGYTF	TGTGCCAGTGTCGGTCCGGGACAGGGGGTCTCTGGCTACACCTTC
.	TRBV15	15	TRBJ1-4	.	CATSRAFPTNEKLFF	TGTGCCACCAGCAGAGCTTTCCCAACTAATGAAAAACTGTTTTTT
.	TRBV11-1	14	TRBJ1-1	.	CASSLEQMITEAFF	TGTGCCAGCAGCTTAGAACAGATGATCACTGAAGCTTTCTTT
.	TRBV24-1	18	TRBJ1-5	TRBD1	CATSDLQGDRGLVQPQHF	TGTGCCACCAGTGATTTGCAAGGGGACAGGGGGCTGGTTCAGCCCCAGCATTTT
.	TRBV10-1	16	TRBJ2-3	TRBD2	CASNPGLAGGRDTQYF	TGCGCCAGCAATCCGGGACTAGCGGGAGGCAGAGATACGCAGTATTTT
once	TRBV25-1	15	TRBJ2-1	TRBD1	CASSPDRRPYNEQFF	TGTGCCAGCAGCCCGGACAGGAGACCCTACAATGAGCAGTTCTTC
once	TRBV6-6	14	TRBJ1-6	.	CASSQSAYNSPLHF	TGTGCCAGCAGTCAGTCGGCCTATAATTCACCCCTCCACTTT
.	TRBV6-5	16	TRBJ1-2	TRBD1	CASSYSYRGRGYGYTF	TGTGCCAGCAGTTACTCATACAGGGGGCGCGGCTATGGCTACACCTTC
.	TRBV21-1	14	TRBJ2-7	.	CASRTGGLTYEQYF	TGTGCCAGCAGGACAGGGGGCCTTACCTACGAGCAGTACTTC
.	TRBV6-2/TRBV6-3	17	TRBJ2-5	TRBD1	CASSYSPGQVRKETQYF	TGTGCCAGCAGTTACTCGCCCGGACAGGTCCGAAAAGAGACCCAGTACTTC
.	TRBV5-3	12	TRBJ2-3	.	CARSLEPETQYF	TGTGCCAGAAGCTTGGAACCTGAGACGCAGTATTTT
few	TRBV7-8	16	TRBJ2-2	TRBD1	CASSLRGQGDTGELFF	TGTGCCAGCAGCTTACGGGGACAGGGCGACACCGGGGAGCTGTTTTTT
.	TRBV28	13	TRBJ1-5	.	CASRRTGGEPQHF	TGTGCCAGCAGACGGACGGGGGGAGAGCCCCAGCATTTT
once	TRBV10-3	13	TRBJ2-2	.	CAISEQGPGELFF	TGTGCCATCAGTGAACAGGGACCCGGGGAGCTGTTTTTT
.	TRBV20-1	11	TRBJ2-7	.	CSASGSHEQYF	TGCAGTGCTAGCGGGAGCCACGAGCAGTACTTC
.	TRBV19	15	TRBJ1-5	TRBD1	CASSDRGSGNQPQHF	TGTGCCAGTAGCGACAGGGGTTCAGGCAATCAGCCCCAGCATTTT
.	TRBV21-1	16	TRBJ1-5	.	CASSKDAGTVNQPQHF	TGTGCCAGCAGCAAAGATGCCGGGACAGTCAATCAGCCCCAGCATTTT
once	TRBV7-9	14	TRBJ2-1	TRBD2	CASSSSGSLNEQFF	TGTGCCAGCAGCTCTAGCGGGAGTCTCAATGAGCAGTTCTTC
.	TRBV27	15	TRBJ1-1	.	CASSFTPGKNTEAFF	TGTGCCAGCAGTTTTACCCCGGGGAAGAACACTGAAGCTTTCTTT
.	TRBV9	16	TRBJ1-2	TRBD1	CASSVGGQFDNYGYTF	TGTGCCAGCAGCGTAGGGGGACAGTTCGATAACTATGGCTACACCTTC
.	TRBV20-1	11	TRBJ2-3	.	CSAIGSDTQYF	TGCAGTGCTATAGGTAGCGATACGCAGTATTTT
few	TRBV6-5	15	TRBJ1-5	TRBD1	CASSSPGQGSQPQHF	TGTGCCAGCAGTTCCCCGGGACAGGGGAGTCAGCCCCAGCATTTT
.	TRBV11-2	15	TRBJ2-3	TRBD2	CASRGTSGDTDTQYF	TGTGCCAGCAGAGGGACTAGCGGAGACACAGATACGCAGTATTTT
.	TRBV27	14	TRBJ1-4	.	CASCPGGRYEKLFF	TGTGCCAGCTGTCCGGGGGGGCGGTATGAAAAACTGTTTTTT
.	TRBV5-1	14	TRBJ2-7	TRBD2	CASSFAGGPYEQYF	TGCGCCAGCAGCTTTGCGGGAGGGCCGTACGAGCAGTACTTC